The 23 T cell receptor beta chains below were found in one sample sequenced in a study of human T cells and chemical hapten exposure. TCRdb recomputed calls from the RACE reads with MiXCR, one row per CDR3 protein. The table records roughly 360,000 distinct CDR3 sequences, more than 4.5% of them present only once. Specified time point: patch test 1, 2 weeks after DPC sensitization. Described treatment: therapeutic diphenylcyclopropenone sensitization with weekly scalp DPC. The sample was whole blood, taken in connection with sensitization to the hapten diphenylcyclopropenone (DPC). These receptors all stem from a woman between 45 and 60 years old with alopecia areata. Some clones in this sample may be carry-over from other donors' samples.

This clonotype was picked up many times. The chain carries TRBV5-1 and TRBJ1-1; D not certain. The CDR3 has 11 amino acids. Looked up from germline, CDR1 is SGHRS and CDR2 is YFSETQ. Trimming left V 1 base short and J 7 bases short, with 5 bases between. CDR3 DNA: TGCGCCAGCAGCTTGTATATTGAAGCTTTCTTT. It yields the protein CASSLYIEAFF.

In its sample, this clonotype was seen a few times. The V gene is TRBV10-1, the J gene TRBJ2-3; possible D gene TRBD2, 6 bases. V was pared by 2 bases and J by 5 bases, with 17 bases between. There are 16 residues in the CDR3. Germline CDR1 WNHNN, CDR2 SYGVQD (reference sequence). Here the CDR3 reads CASSEEVGGTKDTQYF. The CDR3 DNA is TGCGCCAGCAGTGAGGAGGTGGGAGGAACGAAAGATACGCAGTATTTT.

This clonotype was observed many times. This sequence joins TRBV6-1 and TRBJ1-2, with D possibly TRBD1 on 6 matching bases. Germline lookup yields CDR1 MNHNS and CDR2 SASEGT. This CDR3 contains 16 residues. Trimming cost V 6 bases and J 4 bases, with 21 bases left between them. As DNA, the CDR3 is TGTGCCAGCAGCGCTGTTGTTGGGGGGCCAGGCTATGGCTACACCTTC. Protein product: CASSAVVGGPGYGYTF.

This clonotype was recorded many times. The chain is built from TRBV2 and TRBJ2-2, with TRBD1 as a possible D gene (5 bases). The germline V gene has CDR1 SNHLY and CDR2 FYNNEI. This CDR3 has 14 amino acids. With 2 bases removed from V and 1 base from J, the gap between germline ends came to 5 bases. Here the CDR3 reads CASSEQGNTGELFF. The CDR3 bases are TGTGCCAGCAGTGAACAGGGGAACACCGGGGAGCTGTTTTTT.

This clonotype was recorded many times. This rearrangement joins TRBV12-3 or TRBV12-4 to TRBJ2-1; TRBD1 matches 9 bases. Trimming removed 5 bases from V and 4 bases from J; junction bases left unmatched: 6. This CDR3 spans 15 amino acids. The CDR3, as DNA: TGTGCCAGCAGTCACCGGACAGGGGTATACAATGAGCAGTTCTTC. Translated, it gives CASSHRTGVYNEQFF.

This clonotype was recorded many times. The chain carries TRBV18 and TRBJ2-1; no definite D call. The CDR3 is 13 residues long. Trimming shortened V by 3 bases and J by 10 bases, and 13 bases separated the two germline ends. The germline gives CDR1 KGHSH, CDR2 LQKENI. The CDR3 DNA follows: TGTGCCAGCTCACCGCCCTCCAGCAAGGAGCAGTTCTTC. Protein sequence: CASSPPSSKEQFF.

This clonotype showed up many times. This chain links TRBV4-2 with TRBJ2-6; D gene ambiguous. The CDR3 totals 20 residues. CDR1 and CDR2 (germline): LGHNA, YNFKEQ. V lost 0 bases and J 4 bases, leaving 22 bases between the germline ends. The CDR3 here is CASSQDPPRGYTGGANVLTF. The CDR3 DNA reads TGTGCCAGCAGCCAAGATCCCCCCCGCGGCTACACGGGCGGGGCCAACGTCCTGACTTTC.

Many counts were recorded for this clonotype. The chain is built from TRBV4-3 and TRBJ1-3; possibly TRBD1 for D (6 bases). The CDR3 runs 15 residues. Per the germline V gene, CDR1 is LGHNA and CDR2 is YSLEER. Trimming shortened V by 0 bases and J by 4 bases, and 10 bases separated the two germline ends. The CDR3 bases are TGCGCCAGCAGCCAAGACCCTCAGGGGGGAAACACCATATATTTT. As protein: CASSQDPQGGNTIYF.

This clonotype has at least ten counts. This sequence joins TRBV28 and TRBJ1-5; 11 bases agree with TRBD1. J was trimmed by 4 bases and V by 2 bases; bases with no gene match: 4. The CDR3 runs 16 residues. Germline assignment: CDR1 MDHEN and CDR2 SYDVKM. CDR3 amino acids: CASSLPDRGPNQPQHF. The CDR3 bases are TGTGCCAGCAGTTTACCGGACAGGGGGCCGAATCAGCCCCAGCATTTT.

This clonotype was seen many times. The chain employs TRBV6-1 and TRBJ2-1, with a tentative D call TRBD2 (6 bases). The CDR3 is 13 amino acids. Trimming removed 4 bases at V and 6 bases at J, with 10 bases between. The germline gives CDR1 MNHNS, CDR2 SASEGT. CDR3 sequence reads: CASSGRGTNEQFF. The CDR3 DNA reads as TGTGCCAGCAGTGGACGCGGGACCAATGAGCAGTTCTTC.

In this sample, this clonotype turned up many times. This sequence joins TRBV5-8 and TRBJ2-3; D ambiguous. CDR3 size: 14 residues. Germline CDR1 is SGHTS and CDR2 is YDEGEE. Trimming removed 3 bases from V and 3 bases from J, with 11 bases in between. The CDR3 spells CASSSDMGTDTQYF. CDR3 in DNA: TGTGCCAGCAGCTCAGATATGGGGACAGATACGCAGTATTTT.

The chain is built from TRBV29-1 and TRBJ1-2, with D perhaps TRBD1 (5 bases). This CDR3 region has 13 residues. The V gene's germline CDR1 is SQVTM and CDR2 ANQGSEA. V shed 3 bases and J shed 5 bases, with 13 bases lying between them. CDR3 in DNA: TGCAGCGTTGATCAACCAGGGAGTTATGGCTACACCTTC. Translated, it gives CSVDQPGSYGYTF.

The sample holds a few counts of this clonotype. The genes are TRBV10-3 and TRBJ2-3, with TRBD2 identical over 12 bases. The length of the CDR3 is 15 residues. CDR1 and CDR2 from the germline V gene are ENHRY and SYGVKD. V lost 7 bases and J lost 0; bases outside the gene matches: 2. CDR3 loop: CAITGLAGSTDTQYF. CDR3 in DNA: TGTGCCATCACTGGACTAGCGGGGAGCACAGATACGCAGTATTTT.

J is TRBJ1-1 and V is TRBV7-8; unclear D gene. Germline CDR1 SGHVS, CDR2 FQNEAQ. Trimming shortened V by 5 bases and J by 2 bases, and 12 bases separated the two germline ends. This CDR3 has 14 amino acids. The CDR3 loop reads CASSPSAVNTEAFF. The CDR3 bases are TGTGCCAGCAGCCCCAGCGCCGTAAACACTGAAGCTTTCTTT.

This clonotype showed up many times. This chain uses TRBV15 with TRBJ2-2; the match to TRBD1 covers 8 bases. V was clipped by 1 base and J by 0 bases; unmatched bases: 1. This CDR3 has 16 amino acids. CDR1 is LNHNV and CDR2 is YYDKDF in the germline V gene (reference sequence). In DNA, the CDR3 is TGTGCCACCAGCAGAGGGGACAGGACGAACACCGGGGAGCTGTTTTTT. Its translation is CATSRGDRTNTGELFF.

This clonotype was counted between two and nine times. This chain joins TRBV20-1 and TRBJ2-3, with TRBD1 as a possible D gene (6 bases). V was cut by 6 bases and J by 0 bases, with 16 bases left in between. The CDR3 contains 15 residues. Germline CDR1 reads DFQATT; CDR2 reads SNEGSKA (reference sequence). CDR3 DNA: TGCAGTGCCCTGGGGGCGGTATCTAGCACAGATACGCAGTATTTT. As protein: CSALGAVSSTDTQYF.

This clonotype was observed many times. The gene calls are TRBV4-3 and TRBJ2-6; unclear D gene. CDR3 size: 14 residues. Germline V gene sequence: CDR1 LGHNA, CDR2 YSLEER. The V end was cut by 1 base, the J end by 2 bases, with 3 bases between. The CDR3 DNA follows: TGCGCCAGCAGCCAAGTTGCTGGGGCCAACGTCCTGACTTTC. Amino acids: CASSQVAGANVLTF.

This clonotype occurred a few times. The V gene is TRBV5-1, the J gene TRBJ2-3; D assignment may be TRBD1 or TRBD2 (5 bases each). The V and J ends lost 3 bases and 3 bases respectively, with 20 bases between them. This CDR3 is 17 amino acids long. Germline lookup yields CDR1 SGHRS and CDR2 YFSETQ. CDR3 loop: CASSYQRSGPLTDTQYF. DNA of the CDR3: TGCGCCAGCAGCTATCAGCGGTCAGGGCCCTTGACAGATACGCAGTATTTT.

This clonotype was seen a handful of times. The chain's CDR3 is CASSYSASGILDNSPLHF. CDR3 DNA sequence: TGTGCCAGCAGTTACTCTGCAAGCGGCATCCTTGATAATTCACCCCTCCACTTT. The chain has TRBV6-5 and TRBJ1-6; D ambiguous. Germline V gene lookup returns CDR1 MNHEY and CDR2 SVGAGI. V was shortened by 0 bases and J by 5 bases, with 17 bases between the two germline ends. The CDR3 has 18 residues.

The chain recombines TRBV27 with TRBJ2-5; 11 bases map to TRBD2. The ends lost 3 bases at V and 4 bases at J; junction bases unmatched: 7. Germline CDR1 reads MNHEY; CDR2 reads SMNVEV (reference sequence). The CDR3 runs 16 residues. The CDR3 is CASSLPSGRRRETQYF. As DNA, the CDR3 is TGTGCCAGCAGTTTGCCTAGCGGGAGGCGTAGAGAGACCCAGTACTTC.

This rearrangement joins TRBV7-2 to TRBJ1-1; D gene ambiguous. Germline CDR1 SGHTA, CDR2 FQGNSA. Trimming took 5 bases from V and 4 from J, leaving 11 bases between them. CDR3 size: 13 residues. The DNA for the CDR3 is TGTGCCAGCAGCCCGACACCCGCCACTGAAGCTTTCTTT. Translated, it gives CASSPTPATEAFF. Full variable domain (remainder filled in from reference TRBV7-2 and TRBJ1-1): GAGVSQSPSNKVTEKGKDVELRCDPISGHTALYWYRQSLGQGLEFLIYFQGNSAPDKSGLPSDRFSAERTGGSVSTLTIQRTQQEDSAVYLCASSPTPATEAFFGQGTRLTVV.

This clonotype has ten or more counts. The chain uses TRBV27 and TRBJ2-3; weak D call: TRBD2 (6 bases). V shed 6 bases and J shed 1 base, with 14 bases lying between them. The CDR3 is 15 amino acids. Germline lookup yields CDR1 MNHEY and CDR2 SMNVEV (reference sequence). The DNA for the CDR3 is TGTGCCAGCAGCGAAGCGCCTAGCGGCACAGATACGCAGTATTTT. The encoded protein is CASSEAPSGTDTQYF.

Here the CDR3 DNA reads TGCGCCAGCAGCTTGCAACCCGGTGCAGGGATTACCTACGAGCAGTACTTC. Translation gives CASSLQPGAGITYEQYF. The gene calls are TRBV5-1 and TRBJ2-7; tentatively, D is TRBD1 (5 bases). With 1 base removed from V and 2 bases from J, the gap between germline ends came to 19 bases. Looked up from germline, CDR1 is SGHRS and CDR2 is YFSETQ. CDR3 length equals 17 residues.